The next 4 T cell receptor beta chains were all read from a single sample in a study of T cell responses to AZD1222 COVID-19 vaccine. Sequenced by immunoSEQ multiplex PCR; TCRdb stores in-frame clones only, minus some. The data hold some 120,000 clones, with 88% observed a single time. The sample was peripheral blood, taken on day 0 of MenACWY control vaccination. The origin of the receptors is an adult in good health.

The genes are TRBV6-1 and TRBJ2-5, with D unclear. This CDR3 is built from 15 residues. V lost 1 base and J lost 4, with 13 bases in between. The germline CDR1 and CDR2 sequences are MNHNS and SASEGT. The CDR3, as DNA: TGTGCCAGCAGTGAAGAGAACCGACCAGCAGAGACCCAGTACTTC. It specifies CASSEENRPAETQYF.

The chain uses TRBV9 and TRBJ2-6; D perhaps matches TRBD2 (6 bases). This CDR3 contains 17 residues. Trimming cost V 0 bases and J 7 bases, with 17 bases left between them. Germline CDR1 and CDR2: SGDLS and YYNGEE. The CDR3 region is CASSVALANSGANVLTF. The CDR3 DNA reads as TGTGCCAGCAGCGTAGCACTAGCTAACTCGGGTGCCAACGTCCTGACTTTC.

The chain recombines TRBV5-1 with TRBJ1-1; D gene ambiguous. Looked up from germline, CDR1 is SGHRS and CDR2 is YFSETQ. The V end was cut by 1 base, the J end by 5 bases, with 12 bases between. This CDR3 contains 14 residues. Written as DNA, the CDR3 is TGCGCCAGCAGCTTGAATTGGCTCGGAACTGAAGCTTTCTTT. Protein: CASSLNWLGTEAFF.

V usage is TRBV27 and J usage is TRBJ2-5; 9 nucleotides match TRBD1. In germline, CDR1 is MNHEY, CDR2 SMNVEV (reference sequence). The CDR3 totals 16 residues. Trimming cost V 5 bases and J 6 bases; bases outside gene matches: 13. CDR3 protein: CASSAQGGQGRQTQYF. The CDR3 DNA sequence: TGTGCCAGCAGTGCCCAAGGCGGACAGGGGAGGCAGACCCAGTACTTC.